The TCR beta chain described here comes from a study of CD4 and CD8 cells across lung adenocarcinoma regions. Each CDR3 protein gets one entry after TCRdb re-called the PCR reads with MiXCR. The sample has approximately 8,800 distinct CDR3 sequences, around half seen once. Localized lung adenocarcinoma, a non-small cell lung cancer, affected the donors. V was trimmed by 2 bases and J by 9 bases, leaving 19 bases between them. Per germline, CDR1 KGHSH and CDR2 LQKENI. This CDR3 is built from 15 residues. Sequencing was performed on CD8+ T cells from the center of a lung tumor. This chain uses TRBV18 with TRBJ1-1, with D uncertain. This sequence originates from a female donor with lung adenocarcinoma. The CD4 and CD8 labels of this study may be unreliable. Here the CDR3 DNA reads TGTGCCAGCTCACCAGGATCGACACCCTTAGGGAAAGCTTTCTTT. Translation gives CASSPGSTPLGKAFF.